This T cell receptor (beta chain) was recovered during a study of blood T cell repertoires in COVID-19 (dated by TCRdb to the early 2020s). Context from the whole study: Samples from collaborators originated in the United States, Italy and Spain and spanned both the acute and convalescent phases of COVID-19. The prospective study material was composed of cDNA or gDNA derived from T cells, B-cell-depleted T cells, or PBMCs. Deeply sampled blood TCRbeta repertoires from subjects exposed to, actively infected with, or recovered from COVID-19 were included in the dataset. The repertoires were released in a freely available public database intended as a resource for research on the immune response to SARS-CoV-2. Samples were obtained from the ongoing ImmuneRACE study (first 160 participants) and from 950 to 1,500 subjects provided by 6 global collaborators. A de-identified subject ID, COVID-19 status, age in years and sex were almost always included in the sample metadata. HLA class I and class II types, where available, came from metadata supplied by the sample provider rather than from assay-based typing. What the authors observed across the whole study: Clinical and demographic metadata were provided uncurated, with the amount varying by source and participant.

Sequences MNHEY (CDR1) and SMNVEV (CDR2) are obtained from the germline V gene (reference sequence). The V end gives up 1 base and the J end 4 bases, leaving 13 bases in the junction not matched to a gene. Taken from cysteine to phenylalanine, the CDR3 has 18 residues. Just CDR3 DNA is preserved here, 54 bases in frame from base 1. Comments on this clone: It has no known antigen specificity. No base quality information exists; no much larger clone differs at one position.

TCRbeta CDR3 regions were amplified from genomic DNA using the immunoSEQ Assay, a bias-controlled multiplex PCR. The authors' analysis ran thus. Within the assay, amplification of reference gene primers was used to estimate how many nucleated cells each sample contained. To quantify the absolute abundance of each unique TCRbeta CDR3 rearrangement, sequence reads were collapsed and filtered. For each sample, productive Simpson clonality was calculated by taking the square root of Simpson's diversity index across productive rearrangements. In its TCRdb copy, this immuneACCESS table keeps in-frame sequences only and misses some clones. Where compared with another copy, unresolved V genes explain less than half of these, and the others have no known cause. The V and J calls and clone size come from that table; D and trimming were worked out from the DNA. The sample has some 260,000 clones on record, 75% to 95% of them singletons. The ten largest clones capture 1.5% to 2% of the sample.

Participants in the prospective study were aged about 18 to 90 years, lived in under 30 United States geographic areas, and enrolled through a virtual design. In the prospective study, participants were assigned to cohorts based on the clinical history participants reported in a screening survey and a study questionnaire. Recovered participants in ImmuneRACE Cohort 3 were defined as having two consecutive negative NP/OP PCR tests, clearance from a healthcare professional, or resolution of symptoms. In the prospective study, mobile phlebotomists collected whole blood, serum and a nasopharyngeal or oropharyngeal swab from each participant. Additional blood draws and questionnaires over an approximately 2-month period could optionally be provided by prospective study participants. Blood samples from the prospective study were shipped frozen or at room temperature prior to DNA extraction.

The TCR comes from a woman younger than 35 who had recovered from COVID-19. Sequencing was carried out using PBMCs or T cells enriched from blood (not recorded which). The V gene is TRBV27 and the J gene is TRBJ2-5; 9 of the junction bases match TRBD2. The DNA reads TGTGCCAGCAGTTTATATGGTCGGCGGGGGGGGACCCCAGAGACCCAGTACTTC. This translates into CASSLYGRRGGTPETQYF.